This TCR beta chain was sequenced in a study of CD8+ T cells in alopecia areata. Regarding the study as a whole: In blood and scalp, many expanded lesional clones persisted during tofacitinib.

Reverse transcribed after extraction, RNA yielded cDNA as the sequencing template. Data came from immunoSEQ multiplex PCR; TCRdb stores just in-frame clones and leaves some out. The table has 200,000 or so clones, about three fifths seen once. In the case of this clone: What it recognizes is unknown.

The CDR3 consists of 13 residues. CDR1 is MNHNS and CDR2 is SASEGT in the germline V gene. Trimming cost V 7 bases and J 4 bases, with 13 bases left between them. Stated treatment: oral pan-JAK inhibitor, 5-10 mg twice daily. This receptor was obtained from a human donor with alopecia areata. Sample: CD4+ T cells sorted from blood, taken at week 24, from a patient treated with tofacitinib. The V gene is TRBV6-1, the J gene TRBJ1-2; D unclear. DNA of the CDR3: TGTGCCAGCACTTGGACGGGAAGCTATGGCTACACCTTC. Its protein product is CASTWTGSYGYTF.